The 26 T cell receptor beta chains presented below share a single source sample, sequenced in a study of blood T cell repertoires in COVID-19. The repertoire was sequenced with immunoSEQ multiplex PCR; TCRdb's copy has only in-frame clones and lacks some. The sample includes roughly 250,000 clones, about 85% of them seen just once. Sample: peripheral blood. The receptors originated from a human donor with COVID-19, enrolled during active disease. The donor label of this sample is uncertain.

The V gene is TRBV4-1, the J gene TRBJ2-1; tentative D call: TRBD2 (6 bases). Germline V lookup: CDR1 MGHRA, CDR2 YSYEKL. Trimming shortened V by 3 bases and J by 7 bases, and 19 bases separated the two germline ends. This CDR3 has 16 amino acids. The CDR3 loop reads CASSHAFREFQNEQFF. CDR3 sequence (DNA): TGCGCCAGCAGCCACGCGTTCCGGGAGTTTCAGAATGAGCAGTTCTTC.

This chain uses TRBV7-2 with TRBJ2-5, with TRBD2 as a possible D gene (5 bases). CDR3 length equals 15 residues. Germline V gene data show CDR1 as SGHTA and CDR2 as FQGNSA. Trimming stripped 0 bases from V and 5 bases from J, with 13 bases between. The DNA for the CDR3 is TGTGCCAGCAGCTTAGCGCGGGCAGCACGGGAGACCCAGTACTTC. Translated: CASSLARAARETQYF.

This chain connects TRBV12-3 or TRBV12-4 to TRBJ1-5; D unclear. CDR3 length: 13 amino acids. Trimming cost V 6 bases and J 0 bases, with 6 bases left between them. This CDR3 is CASSLYSNQPQHF. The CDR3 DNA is TGTGCCAGCAGCCTCTATAGCAATCAGCCCCAGCATTTT.

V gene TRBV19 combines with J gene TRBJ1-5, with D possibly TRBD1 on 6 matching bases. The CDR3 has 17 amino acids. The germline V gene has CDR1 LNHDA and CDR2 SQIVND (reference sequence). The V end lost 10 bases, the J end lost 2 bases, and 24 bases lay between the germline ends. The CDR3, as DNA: TGTGCCACCAAGCCGGGACATGGAGGTAGCGGCAATCAGCCCCAGCATTTT. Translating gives CATKPGHGGSGNQPQHF. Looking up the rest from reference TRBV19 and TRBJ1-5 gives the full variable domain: DGGITQSPKYLFRKEGQNVTLSCEQNLNHDAMYWYRQDPGQGLRLIYYSQIVNDFQKGDIAEGYSVSREKKESFPLTVTSAQKNPTAFYLCATKPGHGGSGNQPQHFGDGTRLSIL.

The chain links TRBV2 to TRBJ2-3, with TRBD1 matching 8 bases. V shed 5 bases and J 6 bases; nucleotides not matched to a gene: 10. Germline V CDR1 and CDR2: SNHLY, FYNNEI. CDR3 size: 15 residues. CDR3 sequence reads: CASSPGTQGADTQYF. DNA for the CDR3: TGTGCCAGCAGTCCTGGGACGCAGGGGGCCGATACGCAGTATTTT.

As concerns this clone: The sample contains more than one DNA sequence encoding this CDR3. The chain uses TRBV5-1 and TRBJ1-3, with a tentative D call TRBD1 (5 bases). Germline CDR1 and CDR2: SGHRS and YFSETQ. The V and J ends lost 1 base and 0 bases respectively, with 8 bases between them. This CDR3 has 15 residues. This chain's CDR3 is CASSLQGSSGNTIYF. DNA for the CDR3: TGCGCCAGCAGCTTGCAGGGCAGCTCTGGAAACACCATATATTTT.

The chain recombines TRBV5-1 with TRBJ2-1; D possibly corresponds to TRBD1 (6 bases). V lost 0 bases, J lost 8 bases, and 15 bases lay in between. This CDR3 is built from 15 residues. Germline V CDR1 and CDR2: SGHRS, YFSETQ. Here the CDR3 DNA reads TGCGCCAGCAGCTTGGAAGCGCCAGGGGTCGATGAGCAGTTCTTC. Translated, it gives CASSLEAPGVDEQFF.

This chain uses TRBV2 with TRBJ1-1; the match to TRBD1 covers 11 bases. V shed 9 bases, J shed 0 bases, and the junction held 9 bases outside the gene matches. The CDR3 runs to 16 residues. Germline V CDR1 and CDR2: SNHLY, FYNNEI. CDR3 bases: TGTGCCAGACGGACAGGGGGCGGGAACGTGAACACTGAAGCTTTCTTT. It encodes CARRTGGGNVNTEAFF.

CDR3 residues: CAITEGQGDEQYF. CDR3 bases: TGTGCCATTACGGAAGGACAGGGGGACGAGCAGTACTTC. J is TRBJ2-7 and V is TRBV10-3, with TRBD1 matching over 10 bases. This CDR3 is 13 amino acids long. Germline CDR1 reads ENHRY; CDR2 reads SYGVKD. With 9 bases clipped from V and 5 bases from J, the junction kept 7 bases outside the gene matches.

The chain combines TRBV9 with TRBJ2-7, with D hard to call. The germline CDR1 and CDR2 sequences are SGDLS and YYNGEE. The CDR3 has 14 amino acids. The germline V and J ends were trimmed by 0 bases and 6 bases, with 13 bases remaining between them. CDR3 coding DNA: TGTGCCAGCAGCGTAGGCCAGGCCATAGGCGAGCAGTACTTC. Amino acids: CASSVGQAIGEQYF.

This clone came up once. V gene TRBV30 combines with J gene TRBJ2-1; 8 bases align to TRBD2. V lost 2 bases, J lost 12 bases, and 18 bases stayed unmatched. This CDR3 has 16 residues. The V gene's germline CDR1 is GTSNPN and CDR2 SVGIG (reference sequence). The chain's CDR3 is CAWSPLGAGALAGQFF. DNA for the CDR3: TGTGCCTGGAGTCCCCTGGGAGCGGGAGCCTTGGCGGGGCAGTTCTTC.

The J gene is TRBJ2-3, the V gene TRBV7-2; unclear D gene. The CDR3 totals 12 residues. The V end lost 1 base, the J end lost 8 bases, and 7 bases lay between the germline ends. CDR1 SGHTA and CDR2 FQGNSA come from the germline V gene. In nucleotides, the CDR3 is TGTGCCAGCAGCTTAGAGAGAATTACGCAGTATTTT. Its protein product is CASSLERITQYF.

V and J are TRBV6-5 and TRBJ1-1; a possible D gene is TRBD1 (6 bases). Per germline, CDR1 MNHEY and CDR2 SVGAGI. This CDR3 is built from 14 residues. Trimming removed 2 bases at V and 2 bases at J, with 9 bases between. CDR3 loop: CASSYTGPNTEAFF. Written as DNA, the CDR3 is TGTGCCAGCAGTTACACAGGGCCCAACACTGAAGCTTTCTTT.

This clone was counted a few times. CDR3 bases: TGCGCCAGCAGCCTAGGACAGGACAACACTGAAGCTTTCTTT. It codes for CASSLGQDNTEAFF. This sequence joins TRBV5-1 and TRBJ1-1; 7 bases are shared with TRBD1. The V gene's germline CDR1 is SGHRS and CDR2 YFSETQ. V gave up 4 bases and J gave up 2 bases; unmatched junction bases: 5. The CDR3 is 14 residues long.

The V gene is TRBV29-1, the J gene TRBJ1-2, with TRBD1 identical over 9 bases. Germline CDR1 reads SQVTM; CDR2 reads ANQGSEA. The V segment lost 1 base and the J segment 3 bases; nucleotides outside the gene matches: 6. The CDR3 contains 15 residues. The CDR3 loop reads CSVEGGQGRDYGYTF. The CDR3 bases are TGCAGCGTTGAAGGGGGACAGGGTCGAGACTATGGCTACACCTTC.

CDR3 sequence (DNA): TGTGCCAGCAGCCTTCTCAGCGGCACAGATACGCAGTATTTT. Translated, it gives CASSLLSGTDTQYF. V is TRBV7-2 and J is TRBJ2-3; D is uncertain. Germline-derived CDR1 and CDR2 are SGHTA and FQGNSA. The CDR3 covers 14 residues. V was pared by 5 bases and J by 1 base, with 10 bases between.

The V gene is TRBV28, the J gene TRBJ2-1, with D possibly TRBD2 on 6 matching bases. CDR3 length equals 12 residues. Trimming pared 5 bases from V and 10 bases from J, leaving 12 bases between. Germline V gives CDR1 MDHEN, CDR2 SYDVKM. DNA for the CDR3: TGTGCCAGCAGTCCGGGACTTTTAGAGCAGTTCTTC. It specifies CASSPGLLEQFF.

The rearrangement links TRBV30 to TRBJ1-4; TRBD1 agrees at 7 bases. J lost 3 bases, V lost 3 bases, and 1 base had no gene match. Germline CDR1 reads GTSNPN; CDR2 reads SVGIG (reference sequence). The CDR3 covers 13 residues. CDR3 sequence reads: CAWRGQSNEKLFF. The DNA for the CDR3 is TGTGCCTGGAGGGGACAGTCTAATGAAAAACTGTTTTTT.

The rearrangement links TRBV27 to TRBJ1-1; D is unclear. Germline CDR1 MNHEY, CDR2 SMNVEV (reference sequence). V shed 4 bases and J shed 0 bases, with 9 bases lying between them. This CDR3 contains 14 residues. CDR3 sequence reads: CASSSSTLNTEAFF. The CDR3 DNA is TGTGCCAGCAGTTCATCTACACTGAACACTGAAGCTTTCTTT.

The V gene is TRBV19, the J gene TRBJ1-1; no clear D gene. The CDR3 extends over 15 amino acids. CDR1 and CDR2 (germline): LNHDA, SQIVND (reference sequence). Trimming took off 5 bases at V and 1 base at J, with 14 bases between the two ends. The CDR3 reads CASSAQTTENTEAFF. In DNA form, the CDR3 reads TGTGCCAGTAGTGCCCAAACCACAGAGAACACTGAAGCTTTCTTT.

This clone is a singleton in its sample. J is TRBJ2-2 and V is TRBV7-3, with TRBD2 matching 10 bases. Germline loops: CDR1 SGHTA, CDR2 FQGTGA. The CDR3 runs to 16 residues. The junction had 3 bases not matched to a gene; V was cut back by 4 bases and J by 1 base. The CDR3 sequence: CASSSRTSGNTGELFF. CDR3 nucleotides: TGTGCCAGCAGCTCCAGGACTAGCGGGAACACCGGGGAGCTGTTTTTT.

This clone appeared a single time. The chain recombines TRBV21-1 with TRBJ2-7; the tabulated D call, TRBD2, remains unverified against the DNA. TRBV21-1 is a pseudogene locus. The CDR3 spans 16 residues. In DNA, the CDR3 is TGTGCCAGCAGCAAAGACACTAGCGGGCCTCCCTACGAGCAGTACTTC. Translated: CASSKDTSGPPYEQYF.

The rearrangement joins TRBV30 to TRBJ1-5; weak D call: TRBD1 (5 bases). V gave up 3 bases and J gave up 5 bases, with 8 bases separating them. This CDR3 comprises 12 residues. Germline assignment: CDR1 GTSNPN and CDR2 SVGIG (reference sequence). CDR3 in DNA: TGTGCCTGGAGCATAGGGGATCAGCCCCAGCATTTT. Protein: CAWSIGDQPQHF.

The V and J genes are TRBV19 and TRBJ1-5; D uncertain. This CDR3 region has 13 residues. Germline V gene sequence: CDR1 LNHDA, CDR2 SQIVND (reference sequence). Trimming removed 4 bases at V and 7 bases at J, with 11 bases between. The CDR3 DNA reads TGTGCCAGTAGTACGGCGGTAGGACAGCCCCAGCATTTT. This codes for CASSTAVGQPQHF.

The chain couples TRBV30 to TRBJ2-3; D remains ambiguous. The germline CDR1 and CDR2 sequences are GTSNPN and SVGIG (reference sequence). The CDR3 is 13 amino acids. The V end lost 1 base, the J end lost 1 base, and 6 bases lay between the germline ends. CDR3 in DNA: TGTGCCTGGAGTGCCCGAGGCACAGATACGCAGTATTTT. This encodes CAWSARGTDTQYF. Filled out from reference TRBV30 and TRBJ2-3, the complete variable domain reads SQTIHQWPATLVQPVGSPLSLECTVEGTSNPNLYWYRQAAGRGLQLLFYSVGIGQISSEVPQNLSASRPQDRQFILSSKKLLLSDSGFYLCAWSARGTDTQYFGPGTRLTVL.

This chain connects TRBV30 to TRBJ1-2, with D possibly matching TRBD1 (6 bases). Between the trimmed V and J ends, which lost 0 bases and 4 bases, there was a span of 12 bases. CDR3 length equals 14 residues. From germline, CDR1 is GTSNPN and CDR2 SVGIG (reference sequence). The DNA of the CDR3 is TGTGCCTGGAGTGTAACAGGGAATCGCTATGGCTACACCTTC. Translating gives CAWSVTGNRYGYTF.